This TCR beta chain is from a study of blood T cell repertoires in COVID-19. Study overall: Italy, Spain and the United States were the sources of the convalescent and acute COVID-19 samples. T cells, B-cell-depleted T cells, or PBMCs supplied cDNA or gDNA.

Trimming at V came to 2 bases and at J to 1 base, leaving 8 bases not matched to a gene. This CDR3 comprises 17 residues. Germline V gene lookup returns CDR1 MGHRA and CDR2 YSYEKL. This table comes from immunoSEQ multiplex PCR, and its TCRdb copy is limited to in-frame clones, with some not included. The sample has 150,000 to 200,000 clones, 80% to 85% seen once. The source is a man aged 18 to 29 with active or convalescent COVID-19. The chain couples TRBV4-1 to TRBJ2-3; 8 bases agree with TRBD1. The sequenced material came from peripheral blood. CDR3 nucleotide sequence: TGCGCCAGCAGCCAACACCTCAGGGGGCTTGGCACAGATACGCAGTATTTT. It is translated as CASSQHLRGLGTDTQYF.